Below, one T cell receptor (beta chain) is given with its context. Its target is not known. The data belong to a study of T cell responses to AZD1222 COVID-19 vaccine. Study conclusions and caveats: The donor cohort was predominantly white British with a female majority, and clonal diversity may have been underestimated.

Method: immunoSEQ multiplex PCR; TCRdb's copy keeps in-frame clones and lacks some. The sample consists of more than 110,000 clones, more than 85% of them appearing once. This CDR3 comprises 15 residues. CDR1 MNHEY and CDR2 SVGAGI come from the germline V gene. V lost 4 bases and J lost 4, with 14 bases in between. The sample here was peripheral blood, taken on day 0 of AZD1222 vaccination. This TCR derives from an adult in good health. The chain uses TRBV6-5 and TRBJ1-3, with D unresolved. The CDR3 loop reads CASSSDRTLGNTIYF. Here the CDR3 DNA reads TGTGCCAGCAGTTCTGACCGGACCCTGGGAAACACCATATATTTT.